This T cell receptor beta chain was identified during a study of blood T cells in healthy people across ages. A second PCR of 7 to 11 cycles used a sample-barcoded 5' primer and a J-beta primer mix. A single record per CDR3 protein comes from TCRdb applying MiXCR to the 5' RACE reads. The sample shows 1,800,000 or so distinct CDR3 sequences, approximately 39% of them seen only once. The authors drew 8.5 to 10 milliliters of peripheral blood from each donor. The sequence came from a human donor in good health. The specimen sequenced was blood.

The CDR3 protein is CASSLGPTLSYNEQFF. The CDR3, as DNA: TGTGCCAGCAGCTTAGGGCCTACATTATCATACAATGAGCAGTTCTTC. The chain employs TRBV5-6 and TRBJ2-1; D not resolved. Trimming shortened V by 2 bases and J by 4 bases, and 16 bases separated the two germline ends. CDR1 and CDR2 from the germline V gene are SGHDT and YYEEEE. This CDR3 has 16 residues.